The rows below give T cell receptor beta chains drawn from one sample of a study of blood T cell repertoires in COVID-19. This table comes from immunoSEQ multiplex PCR, and its TCRdb copy is limited to in-frame clones, with some not included. The sample carries around 200,000 clones, over 75% recorded once. The sequencing input was PBMCs or T cells enriched from blood (not recorded which). The source of these receptors is a man aged 35 to 55 who had recovered from COVID-19. The CDR3 runs from the conserved cysteine through the conserved F or W. The order of the fields is CDR3 protein, CDR3 DNA, V gene, J gene, clone size, D gene. A D gene is named only where the DNA matches it firmly. Clone size, where shown, is once, few, many, or a class for clones that have expanded.

CDR3: CASSLPLVVDTQYF
DNA: TGTGCCAGCTCACTACCGCTAGTGGTAGATACGCAGTATTTT
V: TRBV28
J: TRBJ2-3
size: once
D: .

CDR3: CASSPGQIYYGYTF
DNA: TGTGCCAGCTCACCGGGACAGATATACTATGGCTACACCTTC
V: TRBV18
J: TRBJ1-2
size: .
D: TRBD1

CDR3: CASSLLKLNTEAFF
DNA: TGTGCCAGCAGCCTCCTAAAGTTGAACACTGAAGCTTTCTTT
V: TRBV7-9
J: TRBJ1-1
size: once
D: .

CDR3: CASSGQAQGYEQYF
DNA: TGTGCCAGCAGTGGACAGGCGCAGGGCTACGAGCAGTACTTC
V: TRBV14
J: TRBJ2-7
size: .
D: TRBD1

CDR3: CASGSIYGSFNTEAFF
DNA: TGTGCTAGTGGTTCGATTTACGGGTCCTTTAACACTGAAGCTTTCTTT
V: TRBV12-5
J: TRBJ1-1
size: .
D: .

CDR3: CASSTGGNYNEQFF
DNA: TGTGCCAGTAGTACCGGGGGAAACTACAATGAGCAGTTCTTC
V: TRBV19
J: TRBJ2-1
size: once
D: .

CDR3: CAWNSRGSGRPYEQYF
DNA: TGTGCCTGGAACTCACGGGGTAGCGGGAGACCCTACGAGCAGTACTTC
V: TRBV30
J: TRBJ2-7
size: .
D: TRBD2

CDR3: CATSDAGLAGTSYNEQFF
DNA: TGTGCCACCAGTGACGCCGGACTAGCGGGAACCTCCTACAATGAGCAGTTCTTC
V: TRBV24-1
J: TRBJ2-1
size: .
D: TRBD2

CDR3: CASSPRTPTGELFF
DNA: TGTGCCAGCTCACCGAGAACTCCCACCGGGGAGCTGTTTTTT
V: TRBV18
J: TRBJ2-2
size: .
D: .

CDR3: CASSSGQFYGYTF
DNA: TGTGCCAGCAGCTCGGGACAGTTCTATGGCTACACCTTC
V: TRBV5-6
J: TRBJ1-2
size: few
D: TRBD1

CDR3: CASNLGGAGEQYF
DNA: TGTGCCAGCAATTTGGGGGGGGCGGGGGAGCAGTACTTC
V: TRBV12-3/TRBV12-4
J: TRBJ2-7
size: .
D: .

CDR3: CASSPTGPDTIYF
DNA: TGTGCCAGCAGCCCGACAGGGCCGGACACCATATATTTT
V: TRBV21-1
J: TRBJ1-3
size: .
D: .

CDR3: CASSTSGGAGNTIYF
DNA: TGCGCCAGCAGCACCTCAGGGGGCGCTGGAAACACCATATATTTT
V: TRBV5-1
J: TRBJ1-3
size: .
D: TRBD1

CDR3: CASSAESSYNEQFF
DNA: TGCGCCAGCAGTGCCGAGAGCTCCTACAATGAGCAGTTCTTC
V: TRBV10-1
J: TRBJ2-1
size: once
D: .

CDR3: CASSPLATSGQETQYF
DNA: TGTGCCAGCTCACCACTCGCGACTAGCGGTCAAGAGACCCAGTACTTC
V: TRBV18
J: TRBJ2-5
size: .
D: TRBD2

CDR3: CASSPRSPNGYEQYF
DNA: TGTGCCAGTAGCCCACGAAGCCCCAACGGCTACGAGCAGTACTTC
V: TRBV19
J: TRBJ2-7
size: .
D: .

CDR3: CASSLGSGQGGNTIYF
DNA: TGCGCCAGCAGCTTGGGATCAGGGCAGGGAGGAAACACCATATATTTT
V: TRBV5-1
J: TRBJ1-3
size: few
D: .

CDR3: CASSPMAQGNTGELFF
DNA: TGTGCCAGCTCACCAATGGCACAGGGGAACACCGGGGAGCTGTTTTTT
V: TRBV18
J: TRBJ2-2
size: .
D: .

CDR3: CASSEAQMSGSEQYF
DNA: TGTGCCAGCAGTGAAGCTCAGATGTCGGGAAGCGAGCAGTACTTC
V: TRBV2
J: TRBJ2-7
size: once
D: .

CDR3: CASSEAHLGKYGYTF
DNA: TGTGCCAGCAGTGAAGCTCATCTGGGCAAGTATGGCTACACCTTC
V: TRBV6-1
J: TRBJ1-2
size: .
D: .

CDR3: CASSDPQGGGEKLFF
DNA: TGTGCCAGCAGTGACCCACAGGGTGGTGGCGAAAAACTGTTTTTT
V: TRBV6-1
J: TRBJ1-4
size: .
D: .

CDR3: CASSQGQTTGELFF
DNA: TGCGCCAGCAGCCAGGGACAGACCACCGGGGAGCTGTTTTTT
V: TRBV5-1
J: TRBJ2-2
size: .
D: TRBD1

CDR3: CASSPNSGTMGEQYF
DNA: TGTGCCAGCTCACCCAACTCCGGGACTATGGGAGAGCAGTACTTC
V: TRBV18
J: TRBJ2-7
size: .
D: TRBD2

CDR3: CSASRQGPQHF
DNA: TGCAGTGCTAGCCGCCAGGGCCCCCAGCATTTT
V: TRBV20-1
J: TRBJ1-5
size: .
D: .

CDR3: CSVDKGSGGNGYTF
DNA: TGCAGCGTTGATAAGGGGTCAGGGGGTAATGGCTACACCTTC
V: TRBV29-1
J: TRBJ1-2
size: .
D: TRBD1

CDR3: CASSRDVEAYGYTF
DNA: TGCGCCAGCAGCCGCGACGTGGAGGCCTATGGCTACACCTTC
V: TRBV4-1
J: TRBJ1-2
size: .
D: .

CDR3: CAIDQGNGNTIYF
DNA: TGTGCCATCGACCAGGGGAACGGAAACACCATATATTTT
V: TRBV5-4
J: TRBJ1-3
size: few
D: .

CDR3: CAWSPGPRAFF
DNA: TGTGCCTGGTCTCCAGGGCCCAGAGCTTTCTTT
V: TRBV30
J: TRBJ1-1
size: .
D: .

CDR3: CASSWNRDHSPLHF
DNA: TGTGCCAGCAGCTGGAACAGGGACCATTCACCCCTCCACTTT
V: TRBV7-9
J: TRBJ1-6
size: .
D: .

CDR3: CASSYFGGTNEKLFF
DNA: TGTGCCAGCAGTTACTTCGGAGGAACTAATGAAAAACTGTTTTTT
V: TRBV6-2/TRBV6-3
J: TRBJ1-4
size: .
D: .

CDR3: CASSLGGSGTYNEQFF
DNA: TGTGCCAGCAGCTTAGGAGGTAGCGGGACCTACAATGAGCAGTTCTTC
V: TRBV11-3
J: TRBJ2-1
size: .
D: TRBD2

CDR3: CASSDRGWSGNTIYF
DNA: TGTGCCAGCAGTGACAGGGGATGGAGTGGAAACACCATATATTTT
V: TRBV6-1
J: TRBJ1-3
size: .
D: .

CDR3: CASSKWDSPSTDTQYF
DNA: TGTGCCAGTAGTAAGTGGGACAGTCCAAGCACAGATACGCAGTATTTT
V: TRBV19
J: TRBJ2-3
size: .
D: TRBD1

CDR3: CASRRPGGDYGYTF
DNA: TGTGCCAGCCGCCGCCCAGGGGGCGACTATGGCTACACCTTC
V: TRBV19
J: TRBJ1-2
size: .
D: TRBD1

CDR3: CASRAVRGTDTQYF
DNA: TGCGCCAGCAGGGCCGTGAGGGGCACAGATACGCAGTATTTT
V: TRBV5-1
J: TRBJ2-3
size: .
D: .

CDR3: CASTTSGRGSYNEQFF
DNA: TGCGCCAGCACGACTAGCGGGAGAGGGTCTTACAATGAGCAGTTCTTC
V: TRBV10-2
J: TRBJ2-1
size: .
D: TRBD2

CDR3: CASSLRTSGYTDTQYF
DNA: TGTGCCAGCAGCTTGCGGACTAGCGGGTACACAGATACGCAGTATTTT
V: TRBV5-6
J: TRBJ2-3
size: .
D: TRBD2

CDR3: CATSDPQGATEAFF
DNA: TGTGCCACCAGTGATCCTCAGGGGGCCACTGAAGCTTTCTTT
V: TRBV24-1
J: TRBJ1-1
size: .
D: TRBD1

CDR3: CAWRSASSYNEQFF
DNA: TGTGCCTGGAGGTCCGCTAGCTCCTACAATGAGCAGTTCTTC
V: TRBV30
J: TRBJ2-1
size: .
D: .

CDR3: CASSEGTGQNQPQHF
DNA: TGTGCCAGCAGTGAGGGGACAGGGCAGAATCAGCCCCAGCATTTT
V: TRBV6-1
J: TRBJ1-5
size: .
D: TRBD1

CDR3: CASTPTGWGNQPQHF
DNA: TGTGCCAGTACCCCGACAGGGTGGGGCAATCAGCCCCAGCATTTT
V: TRBV19
J: TRBJ1-5
size: .
D: TRBD1

CDR3: CSARQGDGYTF
DNA: TGCAGTGCTAGACAGGGGGATGGCTACACCTTC
V: TRBV20-1
J: TRBJ1-2
size: few
D: TRBD1

CDR3: CASSVSTGRIYEQYF
DNA: TGTGCCAGTAGTGTTTCGACAGGAAGAATCTACGAGCAGTACTTC
V: TRBV19
J: TRBJ2-7
size: once
D: .

CDR3: CASKLDSRGAQHF
DNA: TGTGCCAGCAAGTTGGACTCACGGGGGGCCCAGCATTTT
V: TRBV6-5
J: TRBJ1-5
size: medium-sized
D: .

CDR3: CATSDFTGGSNEQFF
DNA: TGTGCCACCAGTGATTTCACAGGGGGGTCCAATGAGCAGTTCTTC
V: TRBV24-1
J: TRBJ2-1
size: few
D: TRBD1

CDR3: CASSLISGEGYTF
DNA: TGCGCCAGCAGCTTGATCTCGGGGGAGGGCTACACCTTC
V: TRBV5-1
J: TRBJ1-2
size: .
D: .

CDR3: CASRDRGEGTEAFF
DNA: TGTGCCAGCAGAGACAGAGGGGAGGGCACTGAAGCTTTCTTT
V: TRBV6-4
J: TRBJ1-1
size: .
D: .

CDR3: CASSFLGTSYNEQFF
DNA: TGCGCCAGCAGCTTTCTAGGTACTTCCTACAATGAGCAGTTCTTC
V: TRBV5-1
J: TRBJ2-1
size: .
D: .

CDR3: CASSPRSYYEQYF
DNA: TGTGCCAGCAGTCCCCGTTCCTACTACGAGCAGTACTTC
V: TRBV27
J: TRBJ2-7
size: .
D: .

CDR3: CASSVAQFKDRVNNEQFF
DNA: TGTGCCAGCAGCGTAGCTCAGTTTAAGGACAGGGTTAACAATGAGCAGTTCTTC
V: TRBV9
J: TRBJ2-1
size: once
D: TRBD1

CDR3: CASSNLRLHTQYF
DNA: TGTGCCAGCAGTAACCTCCGACTCCATACGCAGTATTTT
V: TRBV6-5
J: TRBJ2-3
size: .
D: .

CDR3: CASTPGESPLHF
DNA: TGTGCCAGTACTCCGGGAGAGTCACCCCTCCACTTT
V: TRBV19
J: TRBJ1-6
size: .
D: .

CDR3: CASSQYGTEAFF
DNA: TGTGCCAGCAGCCAATACGGCACTGAAGCTTTCTTT
V: TRBV14
J: TRBJ1-1
size: .
D: .

CDR3: CASSEFGTAAPYEQYF
DNA: TGTGCCAGCAGTGAATTTGGGACAGCCGCTCCCTACGAGCAGTACTTC
V: TRBV6-1
J: TRBJ2-7
size: .
D: TRBD1

CDR3: CASSLPKSQEGAASGYTF
DNA: TGTGCCAGCAGCCTCCCGAAATCACAAGAGGGGGCGGCGAGTGGCTACACCTTC
V: TRBV11-2
J: TRBJ1-2
size: many
D: TRBD1